A single sample is the source of the 3 T cell receptor beta chains below, sequenced in a study of CD8+CD57+ T cells in acquired aplastic anemia (dated by TCRdb to 2017 to 2018). Sequencer: Illumina HiSeq 2000. Genomic DNA was used as template for profiling of TCR beta VDJ combinations and CDR3 sequences. The public reads were reanalyzed by TCRdb: fastp trimming at Q25, MiXCR alignment, in-frame beta chains only. Rows with a matching CDR3 protein are joined into one entry that keeps the most common DNA and genes. This sample is represented by fewer than 150,000 distinct CDR3 sequences; around 48% of them were singletons. Together, the top ten hold around 2.3% of the sample. Sequenced material: sorted CD4+, CD8+, or CD8+CD57+ T cells (not recorded which) from PBMCs. The receptors stem from a human donor in good health, serving as a control.

The chain links TRBV29-1 to TRBJ2-1, with 8 nucleotides matching TRBD2. This CDR3 contains 14 residues. J lost 6 bases, V lost 7 bases, and 11 bases had no gene match. Germline V gene data show CDR1 as SQVTM and CDR2 as ANQGSEA. The CDR3 DNA is TGCAGCGCCCAAGCCGGGACTAGTGTCAATGAGCAGTTCTTC. Residues: CSAQAGTSVNEQFF.

This clonotype was seen many times. The chain recombines TRBV7-2 with TRBJ1-4, with 7 bases identical to TRBD1. Per the germline V gene, CDR1 is SGHTA and CDR2 is FQGNSA. V trimming: 3 bases; J trimming: 4 bases; junction bases outside the gene matches: 8. The CDR3 length is 16 residues. This CDR3 reads CASSFGGWDSNEKLFF. The CDR3 DNA reads TGTGCCAGCAGCTTTGGGGGGTGGGACAGTAATGAAAAACTGTTTTTT. Looking up the rest from reference TRBV7-2 and TRBJ1-4 gives the full variable domain: GAGVSQSPSNKVTEKGKDVELRCDPISGHTALYWYRQSLGQGLEFLIYFQGNSAPDKSGLPSDRFSAERTGGSVSTLTIQRTQQEDSAVYLCASSFGGWDSNEKLFFGSGTQLSVL.

This clonotype was seen repeatedly, ten times or more. This chain joins TRBV12-1 and TRBJ1-6; the D call in the table, TRBD1, was not verified against the DNA. TRBV12-1 is marked as a pseudogene. The CDR3 spans 15 residues. The CDR3 spells CASSSGQGRNSPLHF. As DNA, the CDR3 is TGTGCCAGCAGCTCCGGACAGGGCCGTAATTCACCCCTCCACTTT.